The rows below give T cell receptor beta chains drawn from one sample of a study of T cells after yellow fever vaccination. TCRdb independently ran MiXCR on the 5' RACE reads; one entry per CDR3 protein. This table holds under 50,000 distinct CDR3 sequences, more than 6% found once. Sequencing was performed on PBMCs, either bulk or a sorted T-cell subset (CD4+, CD8+, memory, or dextramer-sorted; not recorded which), taken 45 days after the yellow fever booster vaccination. Source of these receptors: a man aged 25-45 years who received the YFV17D yellow fever vaccine. Both conserved end residues are part of each CDR3. The order of the fields is D gene, J gene, V gene, clone size, CDR3 protein, CDR3 DNA. D genes are given only for firm matches. A row's size may be missing; if present it is once, few, many or a size class.

NA | TRBJ2-7 | TRBV7-2 | many | CASSYDPSYEQYF | TGTGCCAGCAGCTACGACCCCTCCTACGAGCAGTACTTC
TRBD1 | TRBJ2-1 | TRBV7-7 | many | CASSSGTGGSNEQFF | TGTGCCAGCAGCTCCGGGACAGGGGGTTCCAATGAGCAGTTCTTC
NA | TRBJ2-1 | TRBV5-6 | NA | CASSRGDITHNEQFF | TGTGCCAGCAGCCGGGGGGACATAACACACAATGAGCAGTTCTTC
NA | TRBJ1-5 | TRBV5-6 | few | CASSAWGSNQPQHF | TGTGCCAGCAGCGCCTGGGGGAGCAATCAGCCCCAGCATTTT
TRBD2 | TRBJ2-5 | TRBV11-2 | few | CASSPTSGETQYF | TGTGCCAGCAGCCCTACTAGCGGGGAGACCCAGTACTTC
NA | TRBJ1-2 | TRBV20-1 | many | CSAREVGYGYTF | TGCAGTGCTAGAGAGGTCGGCTATGGCTACACCTTC
NA | TRBJ2-7 | TRBV3-1 | many | CASSQTIMSSSYEQYF | TGTGCCAGCAGCCAAACCATCATGAGTAGCTCCTACGAGCAGTACTTC
TRBD1 | TRBJ2-2 | TRBV10-3 | few | CAISAGTGFTGELFF | TGTGCCATCAGTGCCGGGACAGGGTTCACCGGGGAGCTGTTTTTT
TRBD2 | TRBJ2-7 | TRBV7-9 | NA | CASSASGGYEQYF | TGTGCCAGCAGCGCTAGCGGGGGATACGAGCAGTACTTC
NA | TRBJ1-1 | TRBV5-1 | many | CASSLRQGGDTEAFF | TGCGCCAGCAGCTTACGCCAGGGAGGGGACACTGAAGCTTTCTTT
NA | TRBJ1-1 | TRBV9 | few | CASSPGSGNTEAFF | TGTGCCAGCAGCCCAGGGTCAGGGAACACTGAAGCTTTCTTT
NA | TRBJ2-3 | TRBV5-5 | few | CASSLITSTGDTQYF | TGTGCCAGCAGCTTGATCACTTCTACGGGGGATACGCAGTATTTT
NA | TRBJ2-7 | TRBV5-1 | many | CASSLVQGEQYF | TGCGCCAGCAGCTTGGTGCAAGGCGAGCAGTACTTC
NA | TRBJ2-4 | TRBV7-9 | many | CASSYGARGDIQYF | TGTGCCAGCAGCTATGGGGCTAGGGGTGACATTCAGTACTTC
TRBD1 | TRBJ2-5 | TRBV7-2 | NA | CASSSTRDRGWTQYF | TGTGCCAGCAGCTCGACCCGGGACAGGGGATGGACCCAGTACTTC
TRBD2 | TRBJ2-1 | TRBV5-1 | few | CASSLPLEAGVNNEQFF | TGCGCCAGCAGCCTCCCTTTAGAAGCGGGAGTAAATAATGAGCAGTTCTTC
NA | TRBJ2-7 | TRBV5-1 | few | CASSPFGMGEQYF | TGCGCCAGCAGCCCCTTCGGTATGGGAGAGCAGTACTTC
NA | TRBJ2-7 | TRBV7-3 | few | CASSELLSGTPSSSYEQYF | TGTGCCAGCAGCGAATTACTATCCGGGACACCTTCTAGCTCCTACGAGCAGTACTTC
TRBD2 | TRBJ2-7 | TRBV20-1 | few | CSARTGTSGFEQYF | TGCAGTGCTAGAACCGGGACTAGTGGGTTTGAGCAGTACTTC
NA | TRBJ2-7 | TRBV7-2 | many | CASSRTGYGYEQYF | TGTGCCAGCAGCAGAACAGGGTACGGCTACGAGCAGTACTTC
TRBD2 | TRBJ2-7 | TRBV20-1 | NA | CSARQLAGYEQYF | TGCAGTGCTAGGCAACTAGCGGGCTACGAGCAGTACTTC
NA | TRBJ2-1 | TRBV3-1 | many | CASSQVLRTRSSYNEQFF | TGTGCCAGCAGCCAAGTACTGCGGACTCGGAGCTCCTACAATGAGCAGTTCTTC
TRBD2 | TRBJ2-7 | TRBV20-1 | few | CSARKREGRHEQYF | TGCAGTGCTAGGAAGCGGGAGGGCCGCCACGAGCAGTACTTC
NA | TRBJ1-2 | TRBV5-1 | few | CASSSGTLGANYGYTF | TGCGCCAGTAGCTCCGGGACCCTCGGAGCTAACTATGGCTACACCTTC
NA | TRBJ2-7 | TRBV23-1 | many | CASSRERTAEQYF | TGCGCCAGCAGTCGTGAGAGAACGGCCGAGCAGTACTTC
NA | TRBJ1-5 | TRBV27 | many | CASSLGGGMPQHF | TGTGCCAGCAGTTTGGGCGGGGGAATGCCCCAGCATTTT
TRBD1 | TRBJ2-1 | TRBV4-3 | NA | CVSSLTGTGGRDEQFF | TGCGTCAGCAGCTTAACCGGGACAGGGGGTCGCGATGAGCAGTTCTTC
NA | TRBJ2-5 | TRBV20-1 | many | CSANLGGGSETQYF | TGCAGTGCAAATCTCGGGGGCGGGAGTGAGACCCAGTACTTC
NA | TRBJ2-3 | TRBV28 | many | CASSRGSDTQYF | TGTGCCAGCAGCCGGGGATCAGATACGCAGTATTTT
NA | TRBJ2-2 | TRBV28 | many | CASRKAGSFTGELFF | TGTGCCTCCCGAAAGGCGGGATCCTTCACCGGGGAGCTGTTTTTT
NA | TRBJ1-1 | TRBV7-8 | NA | CASSLDRVGLNTEAFF | TGTGCCAGCAGCTTAGACAGGGTGGGACTGAACACTGAAGCTTTCTTT
TRBD2 | TRBJ2-1 | TRBV7-3 | NA | CASSLLAGGNNEQFF | TGTGCCAGCAGCCTTTTAGCGGGAGGAAACAATGAGCAGTTCTTC
NA | TRBJ1-5 | TRBV7-2 | NA | CASSTEHGVGQPQHF | TGTGCCAGCAGCACAGAACACGGGGTAGGACAGCCCCAGCATTTT
NA | TRBJ2-7 | TRBV5-1 | many | CASSLAGSSYEQYF | TGCGCCAGCAGCTTGGCTGGGAGCTCCTACGAGCAGTACTTC
NA | TRBJ2-7 | TRBV20-1 | few | CSSIASREPYEQYF | TGCAGTTCTATCGCTAGCCGCGAGCCCTACGAGCAGTACTTC
NA | TRBJ2-7 | TRBV18 | many | CASSGMGRKAEGQYF | TGTGCCAGCTCAGGCATGGGGCGAAAAGCGGAGGGGCAGTACTTC